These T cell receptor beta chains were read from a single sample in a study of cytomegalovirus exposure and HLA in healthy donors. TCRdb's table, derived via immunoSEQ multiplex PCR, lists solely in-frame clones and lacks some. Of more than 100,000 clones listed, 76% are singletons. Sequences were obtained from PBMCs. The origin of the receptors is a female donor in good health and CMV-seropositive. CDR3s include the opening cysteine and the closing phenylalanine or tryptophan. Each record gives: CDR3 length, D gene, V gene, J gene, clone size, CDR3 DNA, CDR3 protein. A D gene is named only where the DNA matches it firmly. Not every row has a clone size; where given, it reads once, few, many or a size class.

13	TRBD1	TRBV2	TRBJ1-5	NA	TGTGCCAGCAGTTTTCAGGGGGCTCAGCCCCAGCATTTT	CASSFQGAQPQHF
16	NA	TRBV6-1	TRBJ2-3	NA	TGTGCCAGCAGTGCCCGGGAAACATCCCCCACAGATACGCAGTATTTT	CASSARETSPTDTQYF
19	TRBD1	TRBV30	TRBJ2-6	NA	TGTGCCTGGAGTGCTATGGGACAGGGGGCAAAAGCTGGGGCCAACGTCCTGACTTTC	CAWSAMGQGAKAGANVLTF
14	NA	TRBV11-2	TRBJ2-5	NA	TGTGCCAGCAGCTTCGACAGGCACGGGGAGACCCAGTACTTC	CASSFDRHGETQYF
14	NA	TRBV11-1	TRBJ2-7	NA	TGTGCCAGCAGTTCAGGGCAGGAATCCTACGAGCAGTACTTC	CASSSGQESYEQYF
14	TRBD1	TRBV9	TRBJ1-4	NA	TGTGCCAGCAGCATAACACAGGGGAATGAAAAACTGTTTTTT	CASSITQGNEKLFF
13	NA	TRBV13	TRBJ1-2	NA	TGTGCCAGCAGCTTACGGGGTAGCTATGGCTACACCTTC	CASSLRGSYGYTF
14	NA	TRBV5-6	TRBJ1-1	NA	TGTGCCAGCAGCCTGAGAATTCCGAGCACTGAAGCTTTCTTT	CASSLRIPSTEAFF
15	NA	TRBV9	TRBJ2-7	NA	TGTGCCAGCAGCGTAGAGCAGGGAAGCTCCTACGAGCAGTACTTC	CASSVEQGSSYEQYF
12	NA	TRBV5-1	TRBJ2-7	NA	TGCGCCAGCAGCTTGAACAGCTACGAGCAGTACTTC	CASSLNSYEQYF
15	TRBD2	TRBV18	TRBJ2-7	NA	TGTGCCAGCTCACCACCGAGTCAGCGGGAAAACGAGCAGTACTTC	CASSPPSQRENEQYF
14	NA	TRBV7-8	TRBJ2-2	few	TGTGCCAGCAGCTTCGGTCTGTCGACCGGGGAGCTGTTTTTT	CASSFGLSTGELFF
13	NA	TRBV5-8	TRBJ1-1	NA	TGTGCCAGCAGGAGGGTGGGCGGCACTGAAGCTTTCTTT	CASRRVGGTEAFF
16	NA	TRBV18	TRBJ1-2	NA	TGTGCCAGCTCACCACCCGGGCAGGGCCATAACTATGGCTACACCTTC	CASSPPGQGHNYGYTF
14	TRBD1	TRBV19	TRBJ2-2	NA	TGTGCCAGTAGTATAGGGACAGGGGCACGGGAGCTGTTTTTT	CASSIGTGARELFF
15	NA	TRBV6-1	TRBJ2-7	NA	TGTGCCAGCAGTGAATCACAACCTCCGTCTGACGAGCAGTACTTC	CASSESQPPSDEQYF
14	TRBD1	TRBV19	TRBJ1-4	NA	TGTGCCAGTATGGAGGGACAGGTTAATGAAAAACTGTTTTTT	CASMEGQVNEKLFF
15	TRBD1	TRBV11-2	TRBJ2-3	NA	TGTGCCAGCAGTATAGACAGGGGCGGAACAGATACGCAGTATTTT	CASSIDRGGTDTQYF
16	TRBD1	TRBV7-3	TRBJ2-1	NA	TGTGCCAGCAGCTTATCTCTGGGACAGAACTACAATGAGCAGTTCTTC	CASSLSLGQNYNEQFF
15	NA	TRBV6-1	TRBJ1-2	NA	TGTGCCAGCAGTGAAACGGACAGTACTAACTATGGCTACACCTTC	CASSETDSTNYGYTF
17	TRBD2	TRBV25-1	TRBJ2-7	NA	TGTGCCAGCAGTGCTACAAATAAACAGGCTAGCGGGTGGGAGCAGTACTTC	CASSATNKQASGWEQYF
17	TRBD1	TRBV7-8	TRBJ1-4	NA	TGTGCCAGCAGCTTGGTCCCGGGACAGGGGGCGAGGGAAAAACTGTTTTTT	CASSLVPGQGAREKLFF
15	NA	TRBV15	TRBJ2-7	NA	TGTGCCACCAGCAGAGGGCTAGCGAGTTCCTACGAGCAGTACTTC	CATSRGLASSYEQYF
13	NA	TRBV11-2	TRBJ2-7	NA	TGTGCCAGCAGCCCACGAGGATCCTACGAGCAGTACTTC	CASSPRGSYEQYF
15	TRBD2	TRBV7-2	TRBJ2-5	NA	TGTGCCAGCAGCCCAACTAGCGGTAGTCGGGAGACCCAGTACTTC	CASSPTSGSRETQYF
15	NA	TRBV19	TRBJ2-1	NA	TGTGCCAGTAGTTCCTTTAGGGGCGCTTACAATGAGCAGTTCTTC	CASSSFRGAYNEQFF
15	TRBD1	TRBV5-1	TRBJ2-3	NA	TGCGCCAGCAGCTCAACCGGGACAGGTTCCGATACGCAGTATTTT	CASSSTGTGSDTQYF
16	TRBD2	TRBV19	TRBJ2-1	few	TGTGCCAGTAGTCCCCGCCTAGCGGGCCTTTATAGTGAGCAGTTCTTC	CASSPRLAGLYSEQFF
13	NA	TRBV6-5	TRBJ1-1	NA	TGTGCCAGCAGTTACTCGGGGGGGACTGAAGCTTTCTTT	CASSYSGGTEAFF
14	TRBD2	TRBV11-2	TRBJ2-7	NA	TGTGCCAGCAGCTTCGCGGGACTAGGATACGAGCAGTACTTC	CASSFAGLGYEQYF
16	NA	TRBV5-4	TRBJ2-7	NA	TGTGCCAGCAGCTTAGGGCTAGCAGCAGTCATGGCCGAGCAGTACTTC	CASSLGLAAVMAEQYF
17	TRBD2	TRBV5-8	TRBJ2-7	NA	TGTGCCAGCAGCACCCTCGGGGGGGGACCGTCAGCCTACGAGCAGTACTTC	CASSTLGGGPSAYEQYF
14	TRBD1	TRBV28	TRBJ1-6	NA	TGTGCCAGCACAACGACAGGGTTTTACTCACCCCTCCACTTT	CASTTTGFYSPLHF
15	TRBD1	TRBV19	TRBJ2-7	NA	TGTGCCAGTAGCGAATCGGGGACAGGGCGCTACGAGCAGTACTTC	CASSESGTGRYEQYF
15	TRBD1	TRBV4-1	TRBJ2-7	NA	TGCGCCAGCAGCCAAGTCGACAGGGACTCCTACGAGCAGTACTTC	CASSQVDRDSYEQYF
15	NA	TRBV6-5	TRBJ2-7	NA	TGTGCCAGCAGTTATACGGCGGCAGTTTCCTACGAGCAGTACTTC	CASSYTAAVSYEQYF
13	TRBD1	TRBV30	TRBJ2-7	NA	TGTGCCTGGAGCCGGGACAGGGCAAGAGAGCAGTACTTC	CAWSRDRAREQYF
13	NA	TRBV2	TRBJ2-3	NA	TGTGCCAGCGGAGGAATCCCCACAGATACGCAGTATTTT	CASGGIPTDTQYF
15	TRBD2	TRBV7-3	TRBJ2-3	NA	TGTGCCAGCAGCTCTAGCGGGGGGCGGACAGATACGCAGTATTTT	CASSSSGGRTDTQYF
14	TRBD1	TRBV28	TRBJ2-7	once	TGTGCCAGCTACTCAGGGGGCCTCTCCTACGAGCAGTACTTC	CASYSGGLSYEQYF
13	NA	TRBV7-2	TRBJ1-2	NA	TGTGCCAGCAGCTTAGGGTACGGAGTCGGCTACACCTTC	CASSLGYGVGYTF
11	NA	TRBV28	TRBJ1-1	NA	TGTGCCATTCTAGAGAACACTGAAGCTTTCTTT	CAILENTEAFF
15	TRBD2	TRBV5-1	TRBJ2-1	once	TGCGCCAGCAGCCCCGGGGGGGCCGCCTACAATGAGCAGTTCTTC	CASSPGGAAYNEQFF
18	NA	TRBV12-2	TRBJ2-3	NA	TGTGCAAGTCGCTTAGCCGATCGTGGGTCGGGGGGCACAGATACGCAGTATTTT	CASRLADRGSGGTDTQYF
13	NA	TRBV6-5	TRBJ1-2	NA	TGTGCCAGCAGCCCTCCAAGTCGGGATGGCTACACCTTC	CASSPPSRDGYTF
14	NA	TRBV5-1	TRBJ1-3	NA	TGCGCCAGCAGCTTGGAGCTCTCTGGAAACACCATATATTTT	CASSLELSGNTIYF
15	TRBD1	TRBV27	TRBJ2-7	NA	TGTGCCAGCAGTTCCCGGGACAGGGCCTCCTACGAGCAGTACTTC	CASSSRDRASYEQYF
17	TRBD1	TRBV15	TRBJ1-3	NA	TGTGCCACCAGCAGAGGATACCAGGGGGAGCATGGAAACACCATATATTTT	CATSRGYQGEHGNTIYF
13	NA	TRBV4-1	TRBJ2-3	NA	TGCGCCAGCAGCCAGGGGGCCACAGATACGCAGTATTTT	CASSQGATDTQYF
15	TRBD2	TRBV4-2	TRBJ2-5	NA	TGTGCCAGCAGCCGGTTGGGACTAACCCAAGAGACCCAGTACTTC	CASSRLGLTQETQYF
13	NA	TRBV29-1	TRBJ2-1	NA	TGCAGCGTTCGGACTTCGGGTTACAATGAGCAGTTCTTC	CSVRTSGYNEQFF
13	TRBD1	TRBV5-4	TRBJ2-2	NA	TGTGCCAGCAGCTCGGGACAGGGTGGGGAGCTGTTTTTT	CASSSGQGGELFF
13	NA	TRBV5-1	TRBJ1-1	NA	TGCGCCAGCCAAATACAGGGCTCGACTGAAGCTTTCTTT	CASQIQGSTEAFF